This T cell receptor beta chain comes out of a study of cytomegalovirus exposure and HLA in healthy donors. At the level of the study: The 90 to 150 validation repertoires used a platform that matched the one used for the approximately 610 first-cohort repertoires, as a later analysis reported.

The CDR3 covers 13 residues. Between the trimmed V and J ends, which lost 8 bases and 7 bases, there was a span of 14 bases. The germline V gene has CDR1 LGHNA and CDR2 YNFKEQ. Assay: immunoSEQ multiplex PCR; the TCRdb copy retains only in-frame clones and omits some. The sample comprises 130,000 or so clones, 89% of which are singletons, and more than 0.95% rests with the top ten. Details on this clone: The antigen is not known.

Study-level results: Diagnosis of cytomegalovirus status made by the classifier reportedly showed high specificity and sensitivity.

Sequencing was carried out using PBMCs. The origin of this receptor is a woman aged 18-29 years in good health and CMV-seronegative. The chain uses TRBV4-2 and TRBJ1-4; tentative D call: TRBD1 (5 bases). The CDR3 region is CASADIGREKLFF. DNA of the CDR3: TGTGCCAGCGCGGACATCGGACGTGAAAAACTGTTTTTT.